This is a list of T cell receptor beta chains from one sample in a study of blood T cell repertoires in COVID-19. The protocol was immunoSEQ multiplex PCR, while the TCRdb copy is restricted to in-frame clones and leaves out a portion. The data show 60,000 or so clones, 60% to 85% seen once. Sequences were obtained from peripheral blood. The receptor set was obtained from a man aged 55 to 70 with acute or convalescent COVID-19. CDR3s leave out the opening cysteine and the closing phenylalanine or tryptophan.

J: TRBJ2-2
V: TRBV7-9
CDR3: ASSFDRAGTGELF

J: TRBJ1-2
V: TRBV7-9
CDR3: ASSITRETNYGYT

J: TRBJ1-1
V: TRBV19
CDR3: ASSMIQVGYGAF

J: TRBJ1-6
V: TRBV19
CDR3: ASRSSGVKSNSPLH

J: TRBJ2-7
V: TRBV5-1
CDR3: ASSPGQDYEQY

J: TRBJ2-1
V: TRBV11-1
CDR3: ASSLEASGDYNEQF

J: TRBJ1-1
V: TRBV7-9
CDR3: ASSLAQGGLAEAF

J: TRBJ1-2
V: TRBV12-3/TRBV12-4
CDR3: ASSPAAHYGYT

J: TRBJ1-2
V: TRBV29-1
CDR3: SGHDRGPAGGYT

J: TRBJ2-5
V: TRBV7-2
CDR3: ASRFTRDTETQY

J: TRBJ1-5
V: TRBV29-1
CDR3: SVQTGGNQPQH

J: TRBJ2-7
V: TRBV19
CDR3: ASSMSRDREFNYEQY

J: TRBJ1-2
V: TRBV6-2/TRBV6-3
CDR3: ASSYSVRANYGYT

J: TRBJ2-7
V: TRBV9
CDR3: ASSGGTGEFEQY

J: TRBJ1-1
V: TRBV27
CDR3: ASSLGGEYTEAF

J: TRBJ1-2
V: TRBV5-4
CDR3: ASSRPQGVDYGYT

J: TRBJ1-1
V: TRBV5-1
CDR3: ASSLSGTMNTEAF

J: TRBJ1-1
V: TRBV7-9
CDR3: ASSHPQQGAFLNTEAF

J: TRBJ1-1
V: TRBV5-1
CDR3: ASSEDGKRATEAF

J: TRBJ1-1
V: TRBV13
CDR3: ASSVGGGNTEAF

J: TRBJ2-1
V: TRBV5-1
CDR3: ASSLASGDSYNEQF

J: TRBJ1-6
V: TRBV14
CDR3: ASSPVGRGFSPLH

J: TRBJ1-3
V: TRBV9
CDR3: ASSVAPGRNTIY

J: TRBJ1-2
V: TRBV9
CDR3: ASSVYPTLQQPDYGYT

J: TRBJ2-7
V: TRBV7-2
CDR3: ASSLFRESYEQY

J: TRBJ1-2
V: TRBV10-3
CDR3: AISESRDRGDGYT

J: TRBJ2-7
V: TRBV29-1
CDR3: SVDVSGRSYEQY

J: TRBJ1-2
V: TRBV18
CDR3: ASSRDRVDSDGYT

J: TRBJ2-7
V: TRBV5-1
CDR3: ASSLGGGLYEQY

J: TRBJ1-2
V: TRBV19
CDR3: ASSTFWDRVEGYT

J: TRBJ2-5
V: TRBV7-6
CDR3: ASSLRSDRGQETQY

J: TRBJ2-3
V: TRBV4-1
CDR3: ASSQGETRPTDTQY

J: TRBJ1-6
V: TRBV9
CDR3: ASSPLMGGESPLH

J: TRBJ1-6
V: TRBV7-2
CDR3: ASSSTAGNSPLH

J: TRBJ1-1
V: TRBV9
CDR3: ASSVARQGWAEAF

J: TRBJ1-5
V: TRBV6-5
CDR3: ASSLTRHQPQH

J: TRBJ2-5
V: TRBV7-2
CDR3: ASSRDRGRGETQY

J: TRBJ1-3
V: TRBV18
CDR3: ASSPPGQGGNTIY

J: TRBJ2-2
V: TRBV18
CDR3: ASSPASGATNTGELF

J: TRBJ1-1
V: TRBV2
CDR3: ASTPLQGRLGTEAF

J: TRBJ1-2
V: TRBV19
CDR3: ASSGVGGYGYT

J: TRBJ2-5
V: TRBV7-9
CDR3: ASSAHATFLREETQY

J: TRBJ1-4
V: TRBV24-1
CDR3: ATSDNSQGELF

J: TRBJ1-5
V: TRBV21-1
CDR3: ASYPSGGNSNQPQH

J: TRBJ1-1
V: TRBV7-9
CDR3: ASSLYQGAATTEAF

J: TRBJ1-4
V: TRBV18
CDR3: ASSPRGQGSEKLF

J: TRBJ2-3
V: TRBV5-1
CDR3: ASSLGTYASTDTQY

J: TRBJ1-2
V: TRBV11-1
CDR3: ASSLQGTNYGYT

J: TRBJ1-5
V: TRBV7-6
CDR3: ASSSQPGGGKPQH

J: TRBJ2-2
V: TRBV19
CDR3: ASRMGLAGVTNTGELF

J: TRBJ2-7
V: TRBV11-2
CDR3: ASSPGGALEQY

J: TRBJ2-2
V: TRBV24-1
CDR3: ATSPGTGLEELF

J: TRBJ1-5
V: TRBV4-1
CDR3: ASSQVPGTSSQPQH

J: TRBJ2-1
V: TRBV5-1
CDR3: ASSTLTSEAYNEQF

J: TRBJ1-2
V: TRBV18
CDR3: ASSPTEQYSGYGYT

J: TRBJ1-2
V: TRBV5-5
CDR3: ASSLGQGPNYGYT

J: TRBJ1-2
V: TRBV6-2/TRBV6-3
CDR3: ASSYLARGSMDGYT